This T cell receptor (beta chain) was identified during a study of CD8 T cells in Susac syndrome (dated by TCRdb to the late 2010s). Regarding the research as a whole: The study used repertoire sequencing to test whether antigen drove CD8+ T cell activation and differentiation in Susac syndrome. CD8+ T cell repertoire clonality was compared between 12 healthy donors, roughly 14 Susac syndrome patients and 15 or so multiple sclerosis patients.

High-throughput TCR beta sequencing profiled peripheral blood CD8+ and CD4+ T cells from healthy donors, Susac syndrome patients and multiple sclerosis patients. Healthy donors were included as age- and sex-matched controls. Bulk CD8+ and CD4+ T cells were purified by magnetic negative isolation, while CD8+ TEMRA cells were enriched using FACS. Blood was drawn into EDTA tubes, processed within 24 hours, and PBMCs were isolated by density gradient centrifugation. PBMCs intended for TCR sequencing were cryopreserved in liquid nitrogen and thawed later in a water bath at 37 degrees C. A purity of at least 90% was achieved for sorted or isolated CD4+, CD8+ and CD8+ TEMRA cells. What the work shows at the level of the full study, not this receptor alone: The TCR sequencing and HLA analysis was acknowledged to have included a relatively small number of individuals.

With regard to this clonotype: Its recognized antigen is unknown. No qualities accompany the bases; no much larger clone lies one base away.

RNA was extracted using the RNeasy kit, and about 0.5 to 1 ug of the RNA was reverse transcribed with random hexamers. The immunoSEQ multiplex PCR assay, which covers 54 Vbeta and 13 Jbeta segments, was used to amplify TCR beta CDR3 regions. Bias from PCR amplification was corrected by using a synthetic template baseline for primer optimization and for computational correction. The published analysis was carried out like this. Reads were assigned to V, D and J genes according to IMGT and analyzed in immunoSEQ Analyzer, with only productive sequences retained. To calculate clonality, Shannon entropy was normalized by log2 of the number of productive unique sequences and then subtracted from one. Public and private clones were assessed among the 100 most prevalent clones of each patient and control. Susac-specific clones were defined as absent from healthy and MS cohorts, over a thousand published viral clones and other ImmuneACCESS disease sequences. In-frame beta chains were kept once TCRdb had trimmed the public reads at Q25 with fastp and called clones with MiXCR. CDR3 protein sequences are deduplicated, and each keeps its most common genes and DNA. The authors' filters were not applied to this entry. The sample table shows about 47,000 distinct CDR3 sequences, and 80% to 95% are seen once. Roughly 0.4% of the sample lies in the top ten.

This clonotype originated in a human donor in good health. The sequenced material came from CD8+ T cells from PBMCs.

CDR3 region: CASSVDGGEGETQYF. The bases read TGTGCCAGCAGCGTAGATGGGGGAGAGGGAGAGACCCAGTACTTC. The rearrangement combines TRBV9 with TRBJ2-5; the D gene cannot be resolved beyond TRBD1 or TRBD2, each matching 5 bases. The germline ends are 13 bases apart after V is trimmed by 0 bases and J by 4 bases. CDR1 and CDR2 are drawn from the germline V gene: SGDLS, YYNGEE. The CDR3, from cysteine to phenylalanine, totals 15 residues. The sequence is cut down to CDR3 DNA, 45 bases in frame from base 1. Supplemented by the reference TRBV9 and TRBJ2-5 proteins around the CDR3, the complete variable domain is DSGVTQTPKHLITATGQRVTLRCSPRSGDLSVYWYQQSLDQGLQFLIQYYNGEERAKGNILERFSAQQFPDLHSELNLSSLELGDSALYFCASSVDGGEGETQYFGPGTRLLVL.